These 30 T cell receptor beta chains were sequenced from one sample in a study of T cell responses to AZD1222 COVID-19 vaccine. Measured with immunoSEQ multiplex PCR; TCRdb has only the in-frame clones, and not every one. Of roughly 24,000 clones listed, about 88% are singletons. The sequences come from peripheral blood, collected 28 days after the second AZD1222 dose. The receptors here all came from an adult who received the AZD1222 COVID-19 vaccine.

The rearrangement uses TRBV10-3 and TRBJ2-5; D unclear. This CDR3 contains 13 residues. In germline, CDR1 is ENHRY, CDR2 SYGVKD. The germline V and J ends were trimmed by 0 bases and 4 bases, with 6 bases remaining between them. The CDR3 sequence: CAISESLRETQYF. For the CDR3, the DNA is TGTGCCATCAGTGAGTCTCTCCGAGAGACCCAGTACTTC.

The chain combines TRBV19 with TRBJ2-3, with TRBD1 identical over 7 bases. Germline CDR1 is LNHDA and CDR2 is SQIVND (reference sequence). V was pared by 3 bases and J by 3 bases, with 0 bases of the junction left unmatched. This CDR3 spans 13 amino acids. The CDR3 DNA reads TGTGCCAGTAGTATGGGACAGACAGATACGCAGTATTTT. It codes for CASSMGQTDTQYF.

The chain couples TRBV5-4 to TRBJ1-3; 7 bases map to TRBD1. The CDR3 is 15 amino acids. The germline V gene has CDR1 SGHNT and CDR2 YYREEE (reference sequence). V lost 0 bases, J lost 4 bases, and 4 bases stayed unmatched. The chain's CDR3 is CASSLETGRGNTIYF. The CDR3 coding sequence is TGTGCCAGCAGCTTGGAGACAGGGCGCGGAAACACCATATATTTT.

The chain has TRBV5-1 and TRBJ2-7; 7 nucleotides agree with TRBD2. This CDR3 has 14 amino acids. The V gene's germline CDR1 is SGHRS and CDR2 YFSETQ. The V and J ends lost 1 base and 7 bases, in that order; junction bases with no gene match: 8. Written as DNA, the CDR3 is TGCGCCAGCAGCTTGCTTACGGGAGGTTCGGAGCAGTACTTC. Its protein product is CASSLLTGGSEQYF.

The chain joins TRBV6-5 to TRBJ2-7; D may match TRBD1 or TRBD2 (5 bases each). Looked up from germline, CDR1 is MNHEY and CDR2 is SVGAGI. The CDR3 spans 15 residues. The V end lost 5 bases, the J end lost 1 base, and 15 bases lay between the germline ends. CDR3 loop: CASSPPGGQSYEQYF. The DNA for the CDR3 is TGTGCCAGCAGTCCCCCTGGGGGTCAGTCCTACGAGCAGTACTTC.

V and J are TRBV9 and TRBJ1-1; no reliable D call. The V gene's germline CDR1 is SGDLS and CDR2 YYNGEE. Trimming cost V 0 bases and J 1 base, with 7 bases left between them. The CDR3 is 14 amino acids. In nucleotides, the CDR3 is TGTGCCAGCAGCGTAGGGGAGAAGAACACTGAAGCTTTCTTT. Protein product: CASSVGEKNTEAFF.

V gene TRBV5-4 combines with J gene TRBJ2-5; a weak D match, TRBD2 (6 bases). The CDR3 totals 13 residues. Looked up from germline, CDR1 is SGHNT and CDR2 is YYREEE (reference sequence). V was trimmed by 2 bases and J by 6 bases, leaving 11 bases between them. CDR3 sequence (DNA): TGTGCCAGCAGCTTAGGAGGGGTAAAGACCCAGTACTTC. Translation: CASSLGGVKTQYF. Using reference TRBV5-4 and TRBJ2-5 for the parts outside the CDR3, the full variable domain is ETGVTQSPTHLIKTRGQQVTLRCSSQSGHNTVSWYQQALGQGPQFIFQYYREEENGRGNFPPRFSGLQFPNYSSELNVNALELDDSALYLCASSLGGVKTQYFGPGTRLLVL.

The rearrangement uses TRBV21-1 and TRBJ1-5; the DNA was not compared with TRBD1, the D call given in the table. TRBV21-1 represents a pseudogene. The length of the CDR3 is 13 residues. Here the CDR3 reads CASEGQGAQPQHF. CDR3 sequence (DNA): TGTGCCAGCGAGGGGCAGGGGGCTCAGCCCCAGCATTTT.

The chain is built from TRBV28 and TRBJ1-3; D possibly corresponds to TRBD1 (6 bases). Germline loops: CDR1 MDHEN, CDR2 SYDVKM. The CDR3 is made up of 16 amino acids. Trimming stripped 4 bases from V and 1 base from J, with 14 bases between. CDR3 sequence (DNA): TGTGCCAGCAGTTCCCCCCTCGGGACATCTGGAAACACCATATATTTT. Its protein is CASSSPLGTSGNTIYF.

The CDR3 DNA is TGTGCCAGCAGTGGGGGGGCCGGGGAGACCCAGTACTTC. Translated, it gives CASSGGAGETQYF. The chain recombines TRBV12-3 or TRBV12-4 with TRBJ2-5; D is possibly TRBD2 (7 bases). V was clipped by 5 bases and J by 5 bases, with 12 bases between them. The CDR3 is 13 residues long.

The chain employs TRBV9 and TRBJ1-4; 9 nucleotides align to TRBD1. The V gene end was trimmed by 3 bases and the J gene end by 5 bases; junction bases not matched to a gene: 5. The CDR3 extends over 15 amino acids. Germline assignment: CDR1 SGDLS and CDR2 YYNGEE. DNA for the CDR3: TGTGCCAGCAGCGAATGGACAGGGGAGAATGAAAAACTGTTTTTT. This gives the protein CASSEWTGENEKLFF.

In DNA, the CDR3 is TGTGCCAGCAGGCGATGGGACAGAGAGCCAAATCAGCCCCAGCATTTT. It translates to CASRRWDREPNQPQHF. The V and J genes are TRBV3-1 (or the pseudogene TRBV3-2) and TRBJ1-5; 7 nucleotides line up with TRBD1. CDR1 is LGHDT, CDR2 YNNKEL, per germline (reference sequence). CDR3 length equals 16 residues. V lost 6 bases, J lost 4 bases, and 12 bases stayed unmatched.

Remarks on this clone: At one of its ends the junction is not consistent with the germline gene, which may arise from a read error. The rearrangement uses TRBV3-1 (or the pseudogene TRBV3-2) and TRBJ1-1, with TRBD1 as a possible D gene (6 bases). Germline V gene data show CDR1 as LGHDT and CDR2 as YNNKEL (reference sequence). This CDR3 has 12 residues. The CDR3 here is CASSRTGTRVIF. CDR3 in DNA: TGTGCCAGCAGCCGTACCGGGACAAGAGTAATCTTT.

This clone came up a few times. The chain combines TRBV7-9 with TRBJ1-1; D unclear. From germline, CDR1 is SEHNR and CDR2 FQNEAQ (reference sequence). V dropped 5 bases and J dropped 7 bases, with 11 bases sitting between them. The length of the CDR3 is 12 residues. In nucleotides, the CDR3 is TGTGCCAGCAGCCGGACTGGAGGTGAAGCTTTCTTT. Encoded protein: CASSRTGGEAFF.

This sequence joins TRBV11-3 and TRBJ2-5; 12 bases fit TRBD2. This CDR3 spans 14 amino acids. V gave up 5 bases and J gave up 5 bases; unmatched junction bases: 3. Germline assignment: CDR1 SGHNT and CDR2 YENEEA. In nucleotides, the CDR3 is TGTGCCAGCAGCCCTGGACTAGCGGGGGAGACCCAGTACTTC. The encoded protein is CASSPGLAGETQYF.

This clone came up a few times. This rearrangement joins TRBV4-1 to TRBJ1-2, with D maybe TRBD1 (5 bases). This CDR3 comprises 16 residues. Looked up from germline, CDR1 is MGHRA and CDR2 is YSYEKL. Trimming shortened V by 4 bases and J by 4 bases, and 19 bases separated the two germline ends. The CDR3 here is CASSRSGQGSVYGYTF. As DNA, the CDR3 is TGCGCCAGCAGCCGTTCCGGGCAGGGTTCCGTCTATGGCTACACCTTC.

This clone was detected only a few times. Other DNA sequences in the sample encode the same CDR3. The rearrangement joins TRBV19 to TRBJ1-1; weak D call: TRBD1 (6 bases). The CDR3 is 13 residues long. The V end was cut by 5 bases, the J end by 3 bases, with 10 bases between. Germline values: CDR1 LNHDA, CDR2 SQIVND (reference sequence). CDR3 DNA sequence: TGTGCCAGTAGTGTGAAGGGGGACACTGAAGCTTTCTTT. Translated: CASSVKGDTEAFF.

V and J are TRBV5-8 and TRBJ2-6, with D possibly being TRBD1 (5 bases). V gave up 0 bases and J gave up 12 bases, with 13 bases separating them. Germline lookup yields CDR1 SGHTS and CDR2 YDEGEE. The CDR3 covers 14 residues. CDR3 region: CASSLGRQLSVLTF. CDR3 coding DNA: TGTGCCAGCAGCTTGGGCAGACAGTTAAGCGTCCTGACTTTC.

The rearrangement uses TRBV19 and TRBJ1-2; weak D call: TRBD1 (6 bases). CDR1 and CDR2 from the germline V gene are LNHDA and SQIVND (reference sequence). The CDR3 covers 14 residues. V dropped 3 bases and J dropped 3 bases, with 11 bases sitting between them. CDR3 DNA sequence: TGTGCCAGTAGTATCGGGCAGGGGTACTATGGCTACACCTTC. Amino acids: CASSIGQGYYGYTF.

CDR3 amino acids: CASSSGLDGNQPQHF. Written as DNA, the CDR3 is TGCGCCAGCAGTTCGGGACTCGACGGCAATCAGCCCCAGCATTTT. The chain recombines TRBV5-1 with TRBJ1-5, with D possibly TRBD1 on 5 matching bases. The CDR3 runs to 15 residues. The V and J ends lost 5 bases and 2 bases respectively, with 14 bases between them. Germline loops: CDR1 SGHRS, CDR2 YFSETQ.

The chain employs TRBV5-1 and TRBJ1-4; D might be TRBD1 (6 bases). CDR1 is SGHRS and CDR2 is YFSETQ in the germline V gene. The V and J ends lost 4 bases and 3 bases respectively, with 16 bases between them. There are 16 residues in the CDR3. CDR3 in amino acids: CASSPGRRGANEKLFF. DNA of the CDR3: TGCGCCAGCAGCCCGGGACGGAGGGGGGCTAATGAAAAACTGTTTTTT.

V and J are TRBV6-2 or TRBV6-3 and TRBJ1-1; 8 bases are shared with TRBD1. V lost 4 bases, J lost 5 bases, and 6 bases stayed unmatched. The length of the CDR3 is 14 residues. The germline CDR1 and CDR2 sequences are MNHEY and SVGEGT. CDR3 protein: CASSSIQGDTEAFF. The CDR3 nucleotides are TGTGCCAGCAGTTCCATACAGGGGGATACTGAAGCTTTCTTT.

The rearrangement links TRBV7-8 to TRBJ2-7; D remains ambiguous. Trimming cost V 3 bases and J 5 bases, with 11 bases left between them. The V gene's germline CDR1 is SGHVS and CDR2 FQNEAQ. The CDR3 loop spans 13 amino acids. The CDR3 sequence is CASSLDLRDEQYF. In DNA form, the CDR3 reads TGTGCCAGCAGCTTGGACCTAAGGGACGAGCAGTACTTC.

The chain employs TRBV7-8 and TRBJ1-3; D remains ambiguous. The CDR3 totals 14 residues. Germline CDR1 is SGHVS and CDR2 is FQNEAQ. V lost 0 bases and J lost 4, with 7 bases in between. The CDR3, as DNA: TGTGCCAGCAGCTTAGCTCAGTCGGGAAACACCATATATTTT. It codes for CASSLAQSGNTIYF.

This clone appeared a few times. The germline gene is not matched at one end of the junction; a read error may be the cause. V gene TRBV12-3 or TRBV12-4 combines with J gene TRBJ2-1; 9 bases line up with TRBD1. This CDR3 has 13 amino acids. This chain's CDR3 is CASSATSGTGRIF. The CDR3 DNA is TGTGCCAGCAGTGCCACATCCGGGACAGGGCGGATCTTC.

This chain joins TRBV11-2 and TRBJ2-2; D is possibly TRBD1 (5 bases). Trimming took 5 bases from V and 3 from J, leaving 13 bases between them. The CDR3 covers 15 residues. Germline values: CDR1 SGHAT, CDR2 FQNNGV. The CDR3 nucleotides read TGTGCCAGCAGCCAACAAGGGGCGCACACCGGGGAGCTGTTTTTT. It translates to CASSQQGAHTGELFF.

The chain links TRBV7-3 to TRBJ2-7; the match to TRBD1 covers 8 bases. Trimming at V came to 5 bases and at J to 3 bases, leaving 3 bases not matched to a gene. The CDR3 covers 13 residues. The germline V gene encodes CDR1 SGHTA and CDR2 FQGTGA. The CDR3 DNA reads TGTGCCAGCAGCACAGACAGGGGCTACGAGCAGTACTTC. Encoded protein: CASSTDRGYEQYF. The full variable domain, its missing parts supplied by reference TRBV7-3 and TRBJ2-7, is GAGVSQTPSNKVTEKGKYVELRCDPISGHTALYWYRQSLGQGPEFLIYFQGTGAADDSGLPNDRFFAVRPEGSVSTLKIQRTERGDSAVYLCASSTDRGYEQYFGPGTRLTVT.

The J gene is TRBJ1-1, the V gene TRBV4-2; D may be TRBD1 (5 bases). Trimming took 3 bases from V and 0 from J, leaving 8 bases between them. The CDR3 is 14 amino acids. Germline loops: CDR1 LGHNA, CDR2 YNFKEQ. The CDR3 region is CASSQGGVNTEAFF. For the CDR3, the DNA is TGTGCCAGCAGCCAGGGGGGGGTGAACACTGAAGCTTTCTTT.

This rearrangement joins TRBV6-4 to TRBJ2-1, with a possible D match to TRBD2 (6 bases). Per germline, CDR1 MRHNA and CDR2 SNTAGT. This CDR3 contains 15 residues. Trimming removed 6 bases from V and 4 bases from J, with 16 bases in between. The CDR3 reads CASSVLAGGYNEQFF. The DNA for the CDR3 is TGTGCCAGCAGCGTCCTTGCCGGGGGTTACAATGAGCAGTTCTTC.

This chain connects TRBV5-6 to TRBJ2-5; D is uncertain. Germline lookup yields CDR1 SGHDT and CDR2 YYEEEE. The length of the CDR3 is 13 residues. V lost 4 bases, J lost 3 bases, and 10 bases lay in between. CDR3 coding DNA: TGTGCCAGCAGCCACCGGACGAAAGAGACCCAGTACTTC. Amino acids: CASSHRTKETQYF. Based on the CDR3 plus reference TRBV5-6 and TRBJ2-5, the full variable domain is DAGVTQSPTHLIKTRGQQVTLRCSPKSGHDTVSWYQQALGQGPQFIFQYYEEEERQRGNFPDRFSGHQFPNYSSELNVNALLLGDSALYLCASSHRTKETQYFGPGTRLLVL.